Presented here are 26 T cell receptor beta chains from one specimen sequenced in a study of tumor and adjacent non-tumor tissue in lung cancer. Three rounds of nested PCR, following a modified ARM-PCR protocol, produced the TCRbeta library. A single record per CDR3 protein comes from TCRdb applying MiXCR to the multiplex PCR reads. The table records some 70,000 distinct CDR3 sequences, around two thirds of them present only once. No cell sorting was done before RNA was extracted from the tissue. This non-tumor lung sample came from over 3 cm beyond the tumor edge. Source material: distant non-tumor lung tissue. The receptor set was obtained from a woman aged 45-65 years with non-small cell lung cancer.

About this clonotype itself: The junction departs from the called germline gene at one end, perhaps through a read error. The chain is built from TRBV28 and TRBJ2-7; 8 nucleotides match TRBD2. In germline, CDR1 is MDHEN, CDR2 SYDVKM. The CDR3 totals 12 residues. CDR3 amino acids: CAITRGVYEQYF. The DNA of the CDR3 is TGTGCCATCACGCGGGGGGTATACGAGCAGTATTTC.

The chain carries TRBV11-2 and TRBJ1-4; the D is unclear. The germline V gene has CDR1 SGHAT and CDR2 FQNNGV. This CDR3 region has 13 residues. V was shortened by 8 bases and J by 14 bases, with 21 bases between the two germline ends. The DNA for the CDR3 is TGTGCCAGCGGTATAGATCTATGGGGATCTCTGTTTTTT. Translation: CASGIDLWGSLFF.

The DNA for the CDR3 is TGTGCCAGCAGCTTAGTTGGGGGTCACACTGAAGCTTTCTTT. Amino acid sequence: CASSLVGGHTEAFF. V usage is TRBV7-9 and J usage is TRBJ1-1, with a weak D call TRBD1 (5 bases). This CDR3 spans 14 amino acids. Looked up from germline, CDR1 is SEHNR and CDR2 is FQNEAQ (reference sequence). V gave up 1 base and J gave up 3 bases, with 9 bases separating them.

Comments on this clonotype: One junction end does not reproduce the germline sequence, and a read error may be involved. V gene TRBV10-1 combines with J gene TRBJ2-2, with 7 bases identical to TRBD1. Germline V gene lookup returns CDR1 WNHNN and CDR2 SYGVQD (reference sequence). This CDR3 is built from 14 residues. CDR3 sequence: CTSSYYRGTGELFF. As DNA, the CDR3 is TGCACCAGCAGTTATTACAGGGGAACTGGGGAGCTGTTTTTT.

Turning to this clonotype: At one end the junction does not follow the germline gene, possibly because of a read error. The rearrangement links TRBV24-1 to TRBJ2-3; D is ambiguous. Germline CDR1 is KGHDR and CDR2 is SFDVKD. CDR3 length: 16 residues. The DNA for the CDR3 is TGTACCACCAGTGATTTGCAGGATAGCCGCCCTGCGACACAGTATTTT. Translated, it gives CTTSDLQDSRPATQYF.

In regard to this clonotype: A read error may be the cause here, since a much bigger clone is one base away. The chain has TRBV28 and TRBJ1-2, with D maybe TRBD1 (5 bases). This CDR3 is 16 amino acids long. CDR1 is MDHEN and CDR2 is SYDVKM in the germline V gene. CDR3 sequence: CASTLTVDQGYYGYTF. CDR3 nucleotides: TGTGCCAGCACTTTAACCGTAGATCAGGGTTACTATGGCTACACCTTC.

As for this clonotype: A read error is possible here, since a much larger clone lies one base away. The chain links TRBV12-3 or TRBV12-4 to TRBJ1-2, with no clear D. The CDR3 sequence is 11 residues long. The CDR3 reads CASSFGDGFTF. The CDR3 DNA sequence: TGTGCCAGCAGTTTTGGGGATGGCTTCACCTTC.

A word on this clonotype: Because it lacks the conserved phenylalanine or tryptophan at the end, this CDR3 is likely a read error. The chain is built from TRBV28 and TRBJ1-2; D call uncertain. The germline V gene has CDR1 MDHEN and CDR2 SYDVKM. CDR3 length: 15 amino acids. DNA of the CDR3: TGTGCCAACAGTACCCCAGTCATCTCAGACTATGGCTACACCATC. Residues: CANSTPVISDYGYTI.

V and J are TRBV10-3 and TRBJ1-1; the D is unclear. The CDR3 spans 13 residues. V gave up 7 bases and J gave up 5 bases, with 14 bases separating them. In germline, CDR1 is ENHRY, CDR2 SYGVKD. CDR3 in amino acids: CAINRARDTEAFF. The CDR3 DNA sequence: TGTGCCATCAATCGGGCACGAGATACTGAAGCTTTCTTT.

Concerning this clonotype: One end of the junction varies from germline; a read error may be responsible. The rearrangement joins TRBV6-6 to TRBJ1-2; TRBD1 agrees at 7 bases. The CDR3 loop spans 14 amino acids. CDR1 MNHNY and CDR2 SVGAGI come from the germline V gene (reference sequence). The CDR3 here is CASSFTGAKNGYTF. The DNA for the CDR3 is TGTGCCAGCAGTTTCACAGGGGCGAAGAATGGTTACACCTTC.

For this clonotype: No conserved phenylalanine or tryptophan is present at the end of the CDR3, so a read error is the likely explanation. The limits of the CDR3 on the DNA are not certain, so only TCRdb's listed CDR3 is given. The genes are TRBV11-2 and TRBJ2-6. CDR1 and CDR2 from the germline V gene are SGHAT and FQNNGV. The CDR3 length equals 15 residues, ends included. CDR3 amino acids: CASSLLSSGANVMTI.

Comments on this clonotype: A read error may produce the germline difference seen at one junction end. The CDR3 DNA follows: TGTGTCAGCAGTGGAAACTCGGGGCTAGCGGGAAAAAATGAGCAGTTCTTC. Its protein product is CVSSGNSGLAGKNEQFF. The rearrangement links TRBV6-1 to TRBJ2-1; 9 nucleotides align to TRBD2. This CDR3 has 17 amino acids. Germline V gene sequence: CDR1 MNHNS, CDR2 SASEGT.

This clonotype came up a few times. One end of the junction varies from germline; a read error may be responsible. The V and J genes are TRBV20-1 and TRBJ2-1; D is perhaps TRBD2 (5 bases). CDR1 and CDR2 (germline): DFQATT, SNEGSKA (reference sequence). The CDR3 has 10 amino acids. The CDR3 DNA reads TGTAGTGCGTGGACTGCGGAGCAGTTCTTC. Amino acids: CSAWTAEQFF.

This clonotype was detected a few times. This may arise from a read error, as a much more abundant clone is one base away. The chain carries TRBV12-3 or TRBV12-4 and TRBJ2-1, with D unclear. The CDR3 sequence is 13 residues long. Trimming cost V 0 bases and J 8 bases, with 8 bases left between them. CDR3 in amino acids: CASSLASDDEQFF. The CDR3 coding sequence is TGTGCCAGCAGTTTAGCCTCAGATGATGAGCAGTTCTTC.

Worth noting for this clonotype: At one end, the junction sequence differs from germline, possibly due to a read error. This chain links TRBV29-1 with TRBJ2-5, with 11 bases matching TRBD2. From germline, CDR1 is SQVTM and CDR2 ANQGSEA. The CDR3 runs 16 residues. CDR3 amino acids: CGVALNSGRVVETQCF. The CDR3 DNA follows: TGCGGCGTTGCGCTCAATAGCGGGAGGGTTGTGGAGACCCAATGCTTC.

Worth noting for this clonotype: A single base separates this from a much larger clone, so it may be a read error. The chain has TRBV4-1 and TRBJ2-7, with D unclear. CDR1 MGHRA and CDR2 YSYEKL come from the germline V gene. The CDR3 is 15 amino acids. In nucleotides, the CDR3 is TGCGCCATCAGCCAAGATCGCGCACCCTCCTACGAGCAGTACTTC. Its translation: CAISQDRAPSYEQYF.

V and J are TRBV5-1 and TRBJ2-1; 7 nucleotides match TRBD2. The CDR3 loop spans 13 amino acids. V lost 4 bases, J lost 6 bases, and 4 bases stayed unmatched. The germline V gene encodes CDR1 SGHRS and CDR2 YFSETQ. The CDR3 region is CASSPGLLNEQFF. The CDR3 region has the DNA TGCGCCAGCAGCCCGGGACTACTCAATGAGCAGTTCTTC.

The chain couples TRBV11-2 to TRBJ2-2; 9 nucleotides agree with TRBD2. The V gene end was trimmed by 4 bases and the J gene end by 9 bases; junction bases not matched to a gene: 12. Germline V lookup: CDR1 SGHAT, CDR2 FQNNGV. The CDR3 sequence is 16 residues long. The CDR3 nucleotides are TGTGCCAGCAGCTCCGCGGGAGGGTCACGGACCAGGGAGCTGTTTTTT. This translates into CASSSAGGSRTRELFF.

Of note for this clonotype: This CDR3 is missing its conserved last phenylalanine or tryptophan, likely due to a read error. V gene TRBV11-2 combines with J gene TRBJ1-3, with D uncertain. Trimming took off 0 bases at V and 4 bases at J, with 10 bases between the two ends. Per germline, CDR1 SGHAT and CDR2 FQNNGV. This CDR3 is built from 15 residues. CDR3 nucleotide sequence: TGTGCCAGCAGCTTAGATTGGGCCGTCGGAAACACCATATATTAT. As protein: CASSLDWAVGNTIYY.

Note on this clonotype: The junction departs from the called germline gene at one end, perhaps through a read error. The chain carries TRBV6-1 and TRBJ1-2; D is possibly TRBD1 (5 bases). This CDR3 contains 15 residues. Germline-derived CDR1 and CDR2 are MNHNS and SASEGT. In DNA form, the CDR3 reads TGTGCCAGCAGTCCAGGGCTCATCGGTAATTATGGCTACACCTTT. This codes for CASSPGLIGNYGYTF.

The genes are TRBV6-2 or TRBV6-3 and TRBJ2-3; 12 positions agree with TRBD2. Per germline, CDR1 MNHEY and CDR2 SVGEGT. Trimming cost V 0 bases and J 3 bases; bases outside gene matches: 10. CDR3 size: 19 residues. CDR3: CASSYSAASGRARTDTQYF. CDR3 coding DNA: TGTGCCAGCAGTTACTCGGCCGCTAGCGGGAGGGCTAGGACAGATACGCAGTATTTT.

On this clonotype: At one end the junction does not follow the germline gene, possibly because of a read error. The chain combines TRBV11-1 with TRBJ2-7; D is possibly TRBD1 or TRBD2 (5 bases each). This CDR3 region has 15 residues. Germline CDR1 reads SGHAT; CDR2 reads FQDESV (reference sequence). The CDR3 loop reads CASSSIWSTWDEQYF. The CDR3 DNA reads TGTGCCAGCAGCTCGATATGGTCGACATGGGACGAACAGTACTTC.

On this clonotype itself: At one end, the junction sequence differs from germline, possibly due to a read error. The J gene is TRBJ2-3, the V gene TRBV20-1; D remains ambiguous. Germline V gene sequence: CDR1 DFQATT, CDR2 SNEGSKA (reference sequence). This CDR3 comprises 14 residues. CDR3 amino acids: CSARDSLGRDTQYF. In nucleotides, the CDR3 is TGCAGTGCCAGAGATTCCCTGGGCAGAGATACGCAGTATTTT.

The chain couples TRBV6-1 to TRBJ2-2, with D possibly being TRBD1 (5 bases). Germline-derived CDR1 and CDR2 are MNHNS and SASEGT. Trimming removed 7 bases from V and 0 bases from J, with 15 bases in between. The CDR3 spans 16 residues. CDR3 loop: CASIRLSTANTGELFF. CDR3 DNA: TGTGCCAGCATACGGTTATCGACAGCGAACACCGGGGAGCTGTTTTTT.

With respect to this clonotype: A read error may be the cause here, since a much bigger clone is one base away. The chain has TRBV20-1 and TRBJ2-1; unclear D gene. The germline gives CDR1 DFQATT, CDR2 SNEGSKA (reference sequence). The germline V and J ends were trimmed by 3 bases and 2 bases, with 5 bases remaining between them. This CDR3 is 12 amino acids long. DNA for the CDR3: TGCAGTGCTAGCGAAACCTACAATGAGCAGTTCTTC. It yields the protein CSASETYNEQFF.

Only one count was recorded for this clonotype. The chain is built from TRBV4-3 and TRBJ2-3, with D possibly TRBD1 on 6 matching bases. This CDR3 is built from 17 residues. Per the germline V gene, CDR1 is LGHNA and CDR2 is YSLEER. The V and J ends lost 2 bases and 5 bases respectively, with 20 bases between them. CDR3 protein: CASSQSLRTDHQDTQYF. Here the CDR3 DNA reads TGCGCCAGCAGCCAAAGCCTCCGGACAGACCACCAAGATACGCAGTATTTT.